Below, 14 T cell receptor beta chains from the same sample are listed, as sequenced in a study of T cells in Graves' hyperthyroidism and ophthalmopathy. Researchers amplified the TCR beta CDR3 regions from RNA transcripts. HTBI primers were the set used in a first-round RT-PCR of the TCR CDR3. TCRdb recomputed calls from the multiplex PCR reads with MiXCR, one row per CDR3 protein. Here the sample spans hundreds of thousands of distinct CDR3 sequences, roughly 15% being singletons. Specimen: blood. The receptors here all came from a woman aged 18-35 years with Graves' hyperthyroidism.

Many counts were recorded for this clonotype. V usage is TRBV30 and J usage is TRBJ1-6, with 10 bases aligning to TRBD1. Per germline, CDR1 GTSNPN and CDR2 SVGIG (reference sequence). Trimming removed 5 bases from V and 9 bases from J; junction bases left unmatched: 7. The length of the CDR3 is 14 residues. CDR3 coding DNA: TGTGCCTGGGACAGGGGGCAGAGAAGTTCACCCCTCCACTTT. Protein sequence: CAWDRGQRSSPLHF.

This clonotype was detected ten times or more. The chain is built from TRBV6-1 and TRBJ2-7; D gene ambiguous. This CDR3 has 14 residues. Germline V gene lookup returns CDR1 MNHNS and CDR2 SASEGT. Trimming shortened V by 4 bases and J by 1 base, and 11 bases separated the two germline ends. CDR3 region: CASSATHASYEQYF. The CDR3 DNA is TGTGCCAGCAGTGCCACTCACGCTTCCTACGAGCAGTACTTC.

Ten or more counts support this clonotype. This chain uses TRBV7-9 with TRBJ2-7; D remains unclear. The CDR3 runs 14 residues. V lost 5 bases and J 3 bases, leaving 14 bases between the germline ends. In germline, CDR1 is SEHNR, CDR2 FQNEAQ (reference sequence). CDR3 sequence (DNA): TGTGCCAGCAGCCCAGCCGGACGGAGCTACGAGCAGTACTTC. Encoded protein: CASSPAGRSYEQYF.

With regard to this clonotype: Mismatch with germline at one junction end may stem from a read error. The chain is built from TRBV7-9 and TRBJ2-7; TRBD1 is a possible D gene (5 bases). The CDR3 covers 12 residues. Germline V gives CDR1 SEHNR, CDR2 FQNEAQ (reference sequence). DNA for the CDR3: TGTGTCAGCAGCTTAGGGGACTACGAGCAGTACTTC. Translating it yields CVSSLGDYEQYF.

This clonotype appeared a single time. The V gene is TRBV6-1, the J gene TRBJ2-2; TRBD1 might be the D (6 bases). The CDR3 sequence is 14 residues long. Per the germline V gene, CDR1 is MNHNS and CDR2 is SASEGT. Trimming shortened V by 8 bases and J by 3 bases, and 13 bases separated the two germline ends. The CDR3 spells CASATGLDTGELFF. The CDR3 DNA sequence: TGTGCCAGCGCCACAGGGTTGGACACCGGGGAGCTGTTTTTT.

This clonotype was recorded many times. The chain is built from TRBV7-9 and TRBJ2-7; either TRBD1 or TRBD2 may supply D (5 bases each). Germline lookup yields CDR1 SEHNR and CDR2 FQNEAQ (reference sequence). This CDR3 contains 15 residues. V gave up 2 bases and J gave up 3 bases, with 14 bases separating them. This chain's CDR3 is CASSLSPAGSYEQYF. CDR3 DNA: TGTGCCAGCAGCTTATCCCCTGCAGGGAGCTACGAGCAGTACTTC.

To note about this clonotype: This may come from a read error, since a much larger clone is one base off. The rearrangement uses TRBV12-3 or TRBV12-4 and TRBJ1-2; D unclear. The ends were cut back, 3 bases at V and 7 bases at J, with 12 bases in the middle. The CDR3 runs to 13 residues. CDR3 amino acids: CASSFSPGGGYTF. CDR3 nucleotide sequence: TGTGCCAGCAGTTTTAGTCCCGGCGGTGGCTACACCTTC.

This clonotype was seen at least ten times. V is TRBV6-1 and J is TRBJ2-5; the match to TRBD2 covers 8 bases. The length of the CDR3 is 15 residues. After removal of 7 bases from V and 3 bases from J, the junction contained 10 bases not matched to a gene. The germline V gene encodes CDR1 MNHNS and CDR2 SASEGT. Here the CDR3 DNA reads TGTGCCAGCACCTACGGAGCGGGAGTTGAAGAGACCCAGTACTTC. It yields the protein CASTYGAGVEETQYF.

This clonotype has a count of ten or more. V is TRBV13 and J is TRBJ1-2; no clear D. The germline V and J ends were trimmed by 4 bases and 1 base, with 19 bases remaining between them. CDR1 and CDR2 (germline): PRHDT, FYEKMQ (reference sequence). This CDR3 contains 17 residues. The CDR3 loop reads CASSSPKELALNYGYTF. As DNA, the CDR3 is TGTGCCAGCAGCTCCCCGAAGGAACTGGCCCTTAACTATGGCTACACCTTC.

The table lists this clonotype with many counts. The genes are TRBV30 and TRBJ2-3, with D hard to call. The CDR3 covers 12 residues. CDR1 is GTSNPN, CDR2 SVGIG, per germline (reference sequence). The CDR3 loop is CSLGSSTDTQYF. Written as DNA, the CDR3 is TGTTCCCTGGGGTCTAGCACAGATACGCAGTATTTT.

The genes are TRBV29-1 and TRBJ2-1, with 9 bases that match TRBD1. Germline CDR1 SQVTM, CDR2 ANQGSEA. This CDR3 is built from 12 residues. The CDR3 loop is CTAGTGYNEQFF. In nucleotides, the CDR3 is TGCACCGCCGGGACAGGGTACAATGAGCAGTTCTTC.

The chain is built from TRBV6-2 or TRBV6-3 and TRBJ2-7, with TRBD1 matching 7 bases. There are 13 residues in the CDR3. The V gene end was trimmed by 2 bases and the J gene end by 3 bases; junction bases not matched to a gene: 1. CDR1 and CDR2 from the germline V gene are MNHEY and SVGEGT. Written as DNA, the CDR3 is TGTGCCAGCAGTTACCAGGGGGACTACGAGCAGTACTTC. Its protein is CASSYQGDYEQYF.

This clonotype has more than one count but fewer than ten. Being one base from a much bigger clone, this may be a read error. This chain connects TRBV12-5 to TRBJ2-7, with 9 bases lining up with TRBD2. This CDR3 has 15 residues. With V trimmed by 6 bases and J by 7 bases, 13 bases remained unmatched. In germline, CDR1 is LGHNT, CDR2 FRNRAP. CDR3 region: CASGLTAGGPSEQYF. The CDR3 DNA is TGTGCTAGTGGCCTTACTGCGGGAGGGCCGAGTGAGCAGTACTTC.

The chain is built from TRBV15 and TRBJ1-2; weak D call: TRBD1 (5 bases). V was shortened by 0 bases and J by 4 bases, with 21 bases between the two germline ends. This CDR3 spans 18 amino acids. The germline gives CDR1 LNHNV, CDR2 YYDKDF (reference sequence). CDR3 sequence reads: CATSRDLVGRLIGYGYTF. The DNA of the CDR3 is TGTGCCACCAGCAGAGACCTTGTGGGACGGCTTATCGGCTATGGCTACACCTTC.